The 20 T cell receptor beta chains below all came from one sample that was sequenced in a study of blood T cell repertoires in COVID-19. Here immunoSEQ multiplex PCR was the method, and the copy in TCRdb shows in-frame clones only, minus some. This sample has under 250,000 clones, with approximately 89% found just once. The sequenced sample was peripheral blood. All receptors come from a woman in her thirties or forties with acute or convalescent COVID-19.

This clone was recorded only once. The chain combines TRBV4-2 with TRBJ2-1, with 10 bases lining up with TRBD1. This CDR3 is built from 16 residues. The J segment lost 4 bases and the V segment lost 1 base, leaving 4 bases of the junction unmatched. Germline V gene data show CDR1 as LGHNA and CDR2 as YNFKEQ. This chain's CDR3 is CASSQGGDRGYNEQFF. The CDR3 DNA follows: TGTGCCAGCAGCCAAGGGGGGGACAGGGGATACAATGAGCAGTTCTTC.

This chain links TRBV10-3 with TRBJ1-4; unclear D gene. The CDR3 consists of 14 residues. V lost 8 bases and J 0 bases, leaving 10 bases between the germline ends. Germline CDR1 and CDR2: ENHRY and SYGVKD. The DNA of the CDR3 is TGTGCCATCGGCCAGTCCGCAACTAATGAAAAACTGTTTTTT. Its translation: CAIGQSATNEKLFF.

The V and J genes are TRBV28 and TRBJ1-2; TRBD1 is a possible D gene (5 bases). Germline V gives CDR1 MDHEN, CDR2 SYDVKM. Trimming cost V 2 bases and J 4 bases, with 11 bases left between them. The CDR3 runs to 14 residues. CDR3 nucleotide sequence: TGTGCCAGCAGTTTAGTGGGGGGTAGCTATGGCTACACCTTC. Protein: CASSLVGGSYGYTF.

CDR3 coding DNA: TGTGCCAGCAGTGAATCCCAAAGGTTTCGACAAGAGGTCAAAGGCGGGTATGGCTACACCTTC. Protein: CASSESQRFRQEVKGGYGYTF. This chain links TRBV6-1 with TRBJ1-2, with no clear D. Germline V CDR1 and CDR2: MNHNS, SASEGT. V was pared by 2 bases and J by 5 bases, with 33 bases between. CDR3 length: 21 residues.

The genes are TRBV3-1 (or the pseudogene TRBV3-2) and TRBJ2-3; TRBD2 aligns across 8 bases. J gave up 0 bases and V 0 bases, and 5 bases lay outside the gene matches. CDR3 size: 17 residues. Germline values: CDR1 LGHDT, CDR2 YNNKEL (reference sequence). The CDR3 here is CASSQDIVAGSTDTQYF. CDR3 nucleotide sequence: TGTGCCAGCAGCCAAGATATCGTAGCGGGGAGCACAGATACGCAGTATTTT.

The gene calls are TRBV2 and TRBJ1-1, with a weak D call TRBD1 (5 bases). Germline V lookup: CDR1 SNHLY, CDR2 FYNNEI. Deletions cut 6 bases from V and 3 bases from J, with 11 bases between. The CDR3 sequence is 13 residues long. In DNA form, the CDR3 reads TGTGCCAGCAGGGGCCGGGGGGACACTGAAGCTTTCTTT. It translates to CASRGRGDTEAFF.

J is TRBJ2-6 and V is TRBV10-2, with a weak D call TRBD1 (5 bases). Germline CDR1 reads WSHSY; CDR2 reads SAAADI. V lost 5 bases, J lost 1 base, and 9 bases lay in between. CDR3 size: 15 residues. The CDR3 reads CASSLQESGANVLTF. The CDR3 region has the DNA TGCGCCAGCAGTCTACAGGAATCTGGGGCCAACGTCCTGACTTTC.

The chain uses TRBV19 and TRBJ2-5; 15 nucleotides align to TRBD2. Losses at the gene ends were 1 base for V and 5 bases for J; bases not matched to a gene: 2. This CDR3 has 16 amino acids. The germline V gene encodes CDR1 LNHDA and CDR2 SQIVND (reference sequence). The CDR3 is CASSIVGTSGGETQYF. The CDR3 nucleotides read TGTGCCAGTAGTATAGTCGGGACTAGCGGGGGGGAGACCCAGTACTTC. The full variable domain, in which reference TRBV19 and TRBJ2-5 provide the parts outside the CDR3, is DGGITQSPKYLFRKEGQNVTLSCEQNLNHDAMYWYRQDPGQGLRLIYYSQIVNDFQKGDIAEGYSVSREKKESFPLTVTSAQKNPTAFYLCASSIVGTSGGETQYFGPGTRLLVL.

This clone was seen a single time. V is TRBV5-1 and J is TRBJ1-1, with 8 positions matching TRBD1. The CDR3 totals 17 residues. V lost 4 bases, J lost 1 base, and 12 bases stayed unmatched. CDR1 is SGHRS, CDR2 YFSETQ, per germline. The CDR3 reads CASSPSLPQGGNTEAFF. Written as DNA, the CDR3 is TGCGCCAGCAGCCCCTCCTTGCCACAGGGGGGGAACACTGAAGCTTTCTTT.

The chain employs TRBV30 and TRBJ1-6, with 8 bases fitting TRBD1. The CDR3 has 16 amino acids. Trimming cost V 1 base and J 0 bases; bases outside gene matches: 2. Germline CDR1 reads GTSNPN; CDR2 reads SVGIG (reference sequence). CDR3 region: CAWSGTGSSYNSPLHF. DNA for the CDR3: TGTGCCTGGAGTGGGACAGGGAGCTCCTATAATTCACCCCTCCACTTT.

The CDR3 is CSVDRPGGGAETQYF. The CDR3, as DNA: TGCAGCGTTGATCGTCCGGGCGGGGGGGCGGAGACCCAGTACTTC. The chain joins TRBV29-1 to TRBJ2-5, with 9 nucleotides matching TRBD2. The length of the CDR3 is 15 residues. From germline, CDR1 is SQVTM and CDR2 ANQGSEA. J was trimmed by 5 bases and V by 3 bases; bases with no gene match: 10.

The CDR3 bases are TGTGCCAGCAGCCCTAGGACAGCGCCTAATTCACCCCTCCACTTT. As protein: CASSPRTAPNSPLHF. This chain links TRBV27 with TRBJ1-6, with D perhaps matching TRBD1 (6 bases). Germline V gene data show CDR1 as MNHEY and CDR2 as SMNVEV (reference sequence). This CDR3 is 15 amino acids long. The germline V and J ends were trimmed by 6 bases and 6 bases, with 15 bases remaining between them.

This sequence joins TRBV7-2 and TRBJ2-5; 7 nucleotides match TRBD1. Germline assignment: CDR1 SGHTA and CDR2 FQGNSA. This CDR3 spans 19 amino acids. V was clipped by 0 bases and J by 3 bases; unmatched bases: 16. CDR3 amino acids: CASSLAHRGKPQEEETQYF. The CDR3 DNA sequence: TGTGCCAGCAGCTTAGCGCACAGGGGCAAACCCCAAGAGGAAGAGACCCAGTACTTC.

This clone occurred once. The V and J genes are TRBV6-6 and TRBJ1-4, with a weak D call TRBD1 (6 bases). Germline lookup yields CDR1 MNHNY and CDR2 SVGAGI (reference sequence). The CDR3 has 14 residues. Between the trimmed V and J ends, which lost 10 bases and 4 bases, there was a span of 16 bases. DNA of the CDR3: TGTGCCACCGAGGGATCAGGGGATAATGAAAAACTGTTTTTT. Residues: CATEGSGDNEKLFF.

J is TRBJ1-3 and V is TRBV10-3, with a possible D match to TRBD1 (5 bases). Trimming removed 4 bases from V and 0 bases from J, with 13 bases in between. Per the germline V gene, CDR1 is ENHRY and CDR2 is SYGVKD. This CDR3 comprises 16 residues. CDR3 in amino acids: CAISARDVVSGNTIYF. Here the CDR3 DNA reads TGTGCCATCAGTGCGCGGGACGTTGTCTCTGGAAACACCATATATTTT.

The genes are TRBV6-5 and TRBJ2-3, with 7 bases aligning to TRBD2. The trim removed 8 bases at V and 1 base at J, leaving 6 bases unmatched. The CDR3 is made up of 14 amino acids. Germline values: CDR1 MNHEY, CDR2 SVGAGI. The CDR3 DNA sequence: TGTGCCAGCCGAGCGGGGTCGGGCACAGATACGCAGTATTTT. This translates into CASRAGSGTDTQYF.

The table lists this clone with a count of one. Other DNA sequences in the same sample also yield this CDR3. This chain's CDR3 is CASSLETGTNEKLFF. The CDR3 nucleotides read TGTGCCAGCAGCTTAGAGACAGGAACTAATGAAAAACTGTTTTTT. J is TRBJ1-4 and V is TRBV7-9, with D possibly TRBD1 on 6 matching bases. The CDR3 runs 15 residues. Germline lookup yields CDR1 SEHNR and CDR2 FQNEAQ (reference sequence). The V and J ends lost 1 base and 1 base respectively, with 7 bases between them.

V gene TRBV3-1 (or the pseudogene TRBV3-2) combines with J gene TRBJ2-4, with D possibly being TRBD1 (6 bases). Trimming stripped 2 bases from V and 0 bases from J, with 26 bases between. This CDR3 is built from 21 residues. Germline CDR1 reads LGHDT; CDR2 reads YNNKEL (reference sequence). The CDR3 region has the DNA TGTGCCAGCAGCCAATCTATTCAGGGCAGGGGACCCTATTTAGCCAAAAACATTCAGTACTTC. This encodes CASSQSIQGRGPYLAKNIQYF.

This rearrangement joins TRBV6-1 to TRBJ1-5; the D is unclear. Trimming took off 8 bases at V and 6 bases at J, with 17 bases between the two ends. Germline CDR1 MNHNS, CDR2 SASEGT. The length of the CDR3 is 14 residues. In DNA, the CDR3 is TGTGCCAGCGGTAGGACTTCAGGTCCTCAGCCCCAGCATTTT. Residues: CASGRTSGPQPQHF.

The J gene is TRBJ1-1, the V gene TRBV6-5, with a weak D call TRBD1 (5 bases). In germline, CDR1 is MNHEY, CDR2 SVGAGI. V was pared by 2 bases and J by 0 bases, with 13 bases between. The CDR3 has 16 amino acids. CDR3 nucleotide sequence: TGTGCCAGCAGTTACCGGGGGGGTACTTTGAACACTGAAGCTTTCTTT. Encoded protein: CASSYRGGTLNTEAFF.